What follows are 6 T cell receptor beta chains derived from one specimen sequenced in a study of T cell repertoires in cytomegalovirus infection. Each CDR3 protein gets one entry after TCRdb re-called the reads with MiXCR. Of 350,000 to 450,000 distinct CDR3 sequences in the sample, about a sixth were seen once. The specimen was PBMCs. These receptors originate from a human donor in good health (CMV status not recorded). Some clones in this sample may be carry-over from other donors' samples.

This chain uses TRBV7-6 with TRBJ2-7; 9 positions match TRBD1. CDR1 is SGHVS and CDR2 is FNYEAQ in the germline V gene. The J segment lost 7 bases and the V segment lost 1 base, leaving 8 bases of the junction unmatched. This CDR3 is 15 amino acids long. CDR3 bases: TGTGCCAGCAGCTTAGGGACAGGGGTAATGCGGGAGCAGTACTTC. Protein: CASSLGTGVMREQYF.

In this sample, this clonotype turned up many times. The CDR3 is CASSSTSTGGGEKLFF. CDR3 nucleotide sequence: TGTGCCAGCAGTTCAACCAGTACGGGGGGAGGTGAAAAACTGTTTTTT. This chain uses TRBV12-3 or TRBV12-4 with TRBJ1-4; D possibly corresponds to TRBD1 (5 bases). CDR3 length: 16 residues. The V gene lost 4 bases and the J gene lost 7 bases, with 19 bases spanning the gap.

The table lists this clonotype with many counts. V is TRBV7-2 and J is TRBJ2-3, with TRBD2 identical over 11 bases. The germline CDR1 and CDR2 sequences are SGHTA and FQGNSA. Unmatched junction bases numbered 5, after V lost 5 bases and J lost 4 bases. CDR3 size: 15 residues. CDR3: CASSRSGGDPDTQYF. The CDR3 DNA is TGTGCCAGCAGCCGTAGCGGGGGGGACCCAGATACGCAGTATTTT.

CDR3 loop: CAISRGGGTEAFF. The CDR3 bases are TGTGCCATCAGCCGCGGGGGGGGCACTGAAGCTTTCTTT. This chain joins TRBV10-3 and TRBJ1-1, with D tentatively TRBD1 (5 bases). Germline loops: CDR1 ENHRY, CDR2 SYGVKD. Between the trimmed V and J ends, which lost 6 bases and 4 bases, there was a span of 12 bases. CDR3 length: 13 residues.

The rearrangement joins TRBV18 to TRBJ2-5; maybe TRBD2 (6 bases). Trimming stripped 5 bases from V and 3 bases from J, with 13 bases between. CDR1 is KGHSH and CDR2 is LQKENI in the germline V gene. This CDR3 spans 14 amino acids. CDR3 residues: CASSSPGLKETQYF. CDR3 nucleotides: TGTGCCAGCTCATCTCCGGGACTCAAAGAGACCCAGTACTTC.

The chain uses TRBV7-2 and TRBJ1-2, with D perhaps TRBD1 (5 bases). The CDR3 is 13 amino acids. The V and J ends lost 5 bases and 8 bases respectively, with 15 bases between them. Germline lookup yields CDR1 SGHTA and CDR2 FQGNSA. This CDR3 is CASSGAGTVGYTF. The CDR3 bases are TGTGCCAGCAGCGGAGCAGGGACGGTAGGCTACACCTTC.